This T cell receptor beta chain is drawn from a study of blood T cells in healthy people across ages. A word on this clonotype: Its antigen is unknown.

The germline CDR1 and CDR2 sequences are DFQATT and SNEGSKA (reference sequence). V was cut by 5 bases and J by 0 bases, with 7 bases left in between. The CDR3 covers 12 residues. Primed by a sample-barcoded 5' primer and a J-beta primer mix, a second PCR proceeded for roughly 7 to 12 cycles. A tag from a template-switch adaptor with 12 random nucleotides marked each cDNA molecule. One entry per CDR3 protein results from TCRdb running MiXCR on the 5' RACE reads. Here the sample spans more than 1 million distinct CDR3 sequences, 40% to 45% being singletons. Study outcomes and limitations: When set beside aged donors, long-lived donors presented more naive CD4+ cells and higher diversity. PBMCs that were unsorted prevented a conclusive naive versus antigen-experienced comparison. Per million T cells, TCR beta diversity dropped roughly linearly as age increased.

The receptor was derived from an older woman in good health. J is TRBJ2-5 and V is TRBV20-1; D unresolved. Sequencing was carried out using blood. The CDR3 spells CSAPRDQETQYF. The CDR3 nucleotides are TGCAGTGCTCCCCGGGACCAAGAGACCCAGTACTTC.